Shown below are 24 T cell receptor beta chains from a single sample sequenced in a study of human T cells and chemical hapten exposure. Time point defined: patch test 2, 6 weeks after DPC sensitization. Described treatment: therapeutic diphenylcyclopropenone sensitization with weekly scalp DPC. Using its own MiXCR run on the RACE reads, TCRdb lists one record per CDR3 protein. The table lists about 140,000 distinct CDR3 sequences, about 11% of them singletons. The starting material was whole blood, obtained in connection with sensitization to the hapten diphenylcyclopropenone (DPC). All receptors come from a woman between 50 and 59 years old with alopecia areata. Some clones in this sample may be carry-over from other donors' samples.

The chain joins TRBV2 to TRBJ2-3; D is possibly TRBD1 or TRBD2 (5 bases each). The CDR3 has 15 amino acids. With 4 bases removed from V and 0 bases from J, the gap between germline ends came to 11 bases. Germline-derived CDR1 and CDR2 are SNHLY and FYNNEI. The CDR3 sequence: CASSAGTLSTDTQYF. DNA of the CDR3: TGTGCCAGCAGTGCCGGGACGTTGAGCACAGATACGCAGTATTTT.

The chain is built from TRBV18 and TRBJ2-7; 13 nucleotides agree with TRBD2. V lost 6 bases, J lost 2 bases, and 4 bases stayed unmatched. The CDR3 sequence is 15 residues long. CDR1 and CDR2 (germline): KGHSH, LQKENI. In DNA form, the CDR3 reads TGTGCCAGCTCTCCGGGACTAGCGGGGACCTACGAGCAGTACTTC. Amino acids: CASSPGLAGTYEQYF.

The sample holds one count of this clonotype. One junction end disagrees with the germline gene, perhaps due to a read error. The chain has TRBV10-3 and TRBJ2-5, with D unclear. CDR1 and CDR2 from the germline V gene are ENHRY and SYGVKD. The CDR3 contains 12 residues. The CDR3 sequence: CATSEPLETQYF. Here the CDR3 DNA reads TGTGCCACCAGTGAGCCCCTAGAGACCCAGTACTTC.

The chain uses TRBV4-3 and TRBJ2-2; 8 bases are a match to TRBD1. Per the germline V gene, CDR1 is LGHNA and CDR2 is YSLEER. The CDR3 is 16 residues long. Trimming took 0 bases from V and 7 from J; bases not matched to a gene: 7. In DNA form, the CDR3 reads TGCGCCAGCAGCCAAGATCCACAGGGGGAGGTCGGGGAGCTGTTTTTT. This translates into CASSQDPQGEVGELFF.

This clonotype was seen a few times. V is TRBV2 and J is TRBJ1-5; possible D gene TRBD1, 6 bases. The germline CDR1 and CDR2 sequences are SNHLY and FYNNEI. This CDR3 spans 12 amino acids. Trimming took 2 bases from V and 7 from J, leaving 6 bases between them. The CDR3, as DNA: TGTGCCAGCAGTGAAAGGGGGCAGCCCCAGCATTTT. This gives the protein CASSERGQPQHF.

Here the CDR3 DNA reads TGTGCCAGCAGCGTTCACGGGGACAGGACGCCGGGGGAGCAGTACTTC. It is translated as CASSVHGDRTPGEQYF. The chain is built from TRBV9 and TRBJ2-7, with TRBD1 matching 8 bases. V lost 2 bases to trimming and J lost 7 bases; unmatched junction nucleotides: 14. This CDR3 is built from 16 residues. In germline, CDR1 is SGDLS, CDR2 YYNGEE.

The V gene is TRBV30, the J gene TRBJ1-5; 9 positions agree with TRBD1. CDR3 length equals 18 residues. Trimming removed 2 bases from V and 2 bases from J; junction bases left unmatched: 13. CDR1 is GTSNPN, CDR2 SVGIG, per germline (reference sequence). Here the CDR3 DNA reads TGTGCCTGGAGTTTCGGACAGGGGCGAGTGGGCGGCAATCAGCCCCAGCATTTT. It specifies CAWSFGQGRVGGNQPQHF.

The J gene is TRBJ2-7, the V gene TRBV20-1; 14 bases agree with TRBD2. This CDR3 region has 15 residues. V dropped 6 bases and J dropped 5; count of bases not matched to a gene: 9. Looked up from germline, CDR1 is DFQATT and CDR2 is SNEGSKA (reference sequence). This CDR3 is CSAEAGTSGSHEQYF. The CDR3 coding sequence is TGCAGTGCCGAAGCCGGGACTAGCGGGAGCCACGAGCAGTACTTC.

As for this clonotype: One end of the junction does not line up with germline, which may come from a read error. The CDR3 protein is CASSLGVPGSSIF. The DNA of the CDR3 is TGTGCCAGCAGCTTAGGAGTACCCGGGTCTAGCATCTTC. The chain combines TRBV7-9 with TRBJ2-7; possible D gene TRBD2, 5 bases. Germline-derived CDR1 and CDR2 are SEHNR and FQNEAQ (reference sequence). CDR3 size: 13 residues.

This clonotype has a handful of counts. The rearrangement joins TRBV28 to TRBJ2-3; TRBD1 matches at 9 bases. V dropped 8 bases and J dropped 6; count of bases not matched to a gene: 12. In germline, CDR1 is MDHEN, CDR2 SYDVKM. The CDR3 has 15 amino acids. The CDR3 DNA reads as TGTGCCAGCGGACGACAGGGGGTAATGAGTGATACGCAGTATTTT. Protein product: CASGRQGVMSDTQYF.

The gene calls are TRBV29-1 and TRBJ2-7; maybe TRBD1 (7 bases). V lost 7 bases to trimming and J lost 2 bases, with 12 bases between them. The germline CDR1 and CDR2 sequences are SQVTM and ANQGSEA. This CDR3 contains 12 residues. The CDR3 loop reads CSGRDSAYEQYF. The CDR3 bases are TGCAGCGGGCGGGACAGCGCCTACGAGCAGTACTTC.

Many counts were recorded for this clonotype. V is TRBV7-9 and J is TRBJ1-1, with TRBD1 as a possible D gene (5 bases). The CDR3 loop spans 12 amino acids. Looked up from germline, CDR1 is SEHNR and CDR2 is FQNEAQ (reference sequence). With 2 bases removed from V and 6 bases from J, the gap between germline ends came to 7 bases. CDR3 in DNA: TGTGCCAGCAGCTTACCGGGGGCTGAAGCTTTCTTT. Protein sequence: CASSLPGAEAFF.

The rearrangement links TRBV29-1 to TRBJ1-3; 9 nucleotides align to TRBD1. V lost 4 bases, J lost 3 bases, and 7 bases stayed unmatched. The length of the CDR3 is 15 residues. The germline gives CDR1 SQVTM, CDR2 ANQGSEA. The CDR3 DNA reads as TGCAGCGTTGCGATCACAGGGGGCAATGGAAACACCATATATTTT. Encoded protein: CSVAITGGNGNTIYF.

This CDR3 is CASSLALSLGTEQYF. The CDR3 DNA reads as TGTGCCAGCAGCTTAGCGCTCTCCCTGGGGACCGAGCAGTACTTC. The J gene is TRBJ2-7, the V gene TRBV7-2, with D perhaps matching TRBD1 or TRBD2 (5 bases each). Per germline, CDR1 SGHTA and CDR2 FQGNSA. V was clipped by 0 bases and J by 6 bases, with 15 bases between them. The CDR3 extends over 15 amino acids.

CDR3 in DNA: TGTGCCAGCAGTTTAATAGGGGGGAACACTGAAGCTTTCTTT. Amino acids: CASSLIGGNTEAFF. The chain joins TRBV27 to TRBJ1-1, with TRBD1 as a possible D gene (6 bases). The germline gives CDR1 MNHEY, CDR2 SMNVEV (reference sequence). The CDR3 covers 14 residues. The V end lost 2 bases, the J end lost 1 base, and 8 bases lay between the germline ends.

This chain uses TRBV10-3 with TRBJ2-7; the match to TRBD1 covers 10 bases. Trimming cost V 6 bases and J 5 bases; bases outside gene matches: 4. The CDR3 runs to 13 residues. Germline CDR1 is ENHRY and CDR2 is SYGVKD. The CDR3 DNA is TGTGCCATCAGGACCGGGACAGGGGACGAGCAGTACTTC. It is translated as CAIRTGTGDEQYF.

The V and J genes are TRBV11-2 and TRBJ2-1; D uncertain. Trimming pared 5 bases from V and 3 bases from J, leaving 20 bases between. Germline lookup yields CDR1 SGHAT and CDR2 FQNNGV. The CDR3 is 17 residues long. CDR3 in amino acids: CASSKTERPTFYNEQFF. For the CDR3, the DNA is TGTGCCAGCAGCAAGACGGAACGCCCGACCTTCTACAATGAGCAGTTCTTC.

DNA of the CDR3: TGCGCCAGCAGCCCCGTGGTAAGGTCTAGCGGGAGTGTGAATGAGCAGTTCTTC. Its translation is CASSPVVRSSGSVNEQFF. J is TRBJ2-1 and V is TRBV5-1, with 10 bases aligning to TRBD2. Germline V gene data show CDR1 as SGHRS and CDR2 as YFSETQ. J was trimmed by 7 bases and V by 4 bases; bases with no gene match: 17. The CDR3 runs to 18 residues.

This clonotype was detected ten times or more. This chain uses TRBV29-1 with TRBJ1-1; D is undetermined. The germline gives CDR1 SQVTM, CDR2 ANQGSEA. Trimming stripped 7 bases from V and 4 bases from J, with 10 bases between. The CDR3 has 11 amino acids. The CDR3 spells CSALPVTEAFF. CDR3 bases: TGCAGCGCCCTGCCGGTCACTGAAGCTTTCTTT.

The chain is built from TRBV5-1 and TRBJ2-3; the D gene could be TRBD1 or TRBD2 (5 bases each). The CDR3 spans 14 residues. With 3 bases removed from V and 0 bases from J, the gap between germline ends came to 8 bases. The germline V gene encodes CDR1 SGHRS and CDR2 YFSETQ. DNA for the CDR3: TGCGCCAGCAGCTGGGGACCGAGCACAGATACGCAGTATTTT. It specifies CASSWGPSTDTQYF.

This clonotype was counted only a few times. V gene TRBV12-3 or TRBV12-4 combines with J gene TRBJ1-1; D remains unclear. CDR3 length equals 13 residues. Deletions cut 5 bases from V and 8 bases from J, with 15 bases between. The CDR3 spells CASSPQLAKEAFF. DNA for the CDR3: TGTGCCAGCAGTCCCCAACTCGCCAAAGAAGCTTTCTTT.

J is TRBJ1-6 and V is TRBV11-2; the D gene is possibly TRBD1 (5 bases). Germline V gene data show CDR1 as SGHAT and CDR2 as FQNNGV. The CDR3 has 14 amino acids. V shed 5 bases and J shed 14 bases, with 19 bases lying between them. CDR3: CASSRDGTSKSLHF. DNA of the CDR3: TGTGCCAGCAGCCGAGATGGGACGTCGAAGTCCCTCCACTTT. The full variable domain, rest sourced from reference TRBV11-2 and TRBJ1-6, is EAGVAQSPRYKIIEKRQSVAFWCNPISGHATLYWYQQILGQGPKLLIQFQNNGVVDDSQLPKDRFSAERLKGVDSTLKIQPAKLEDSAVYLCASSRDGTSKSLHFGNGTRLTVT.

This clonotype has a handful of counts. The chain uses TRBV6-6 and TRBJ1-1; possibly TRBD1 for D (6 bases). The CDR3 totals 12 residues. Germline CDR1 and CDR2: MNHNY and SVGAGI (reference sequence). V was shortened by 2 bases and J by 11 bases, with 12 bases between the two germline ends. DNA for the CDR3: TGTGCCAGCAGTTACGGGGGGCTTGAGGCTTTCTTT. Encoded protein: CASSYGGLEAFF.

This clonotype was picked up many times. The gene calls are TRBV2 and TRBJ2-1; possible D gene TRBD1, 6 bases. Germline V gene lookup returns CDR1 SNHLY and CDR2 FYNNEI. Trimming left V 6 bases short and J 6 bases short, with 9 bases between. This CDR3 has 12 amino acids. The CDR3 sequence: CASSTDSNEQFF. CDR3 coding DNA: TGTGCCAGCAGCACGGACAGCAATGAGCAGTTCTTC. Looking up the rest from reference TRBV2 and TRBJ2-1 gives the full variable domain: EPEVTQTPSHQVTQMGQEVILRCVPISNHLYFYWYRQILGQKVEFLVSFYNNEISEKSEIFDDQFSVERPDGSNFTLKIRSTKLEDSAMYFCASSTDSNEQFFGPGTRLTVL.